Sequencing of this T cell receptor beta chain was carried out in a study of vaccination effects on CD4 cells after COVID-19. The CDR3 is 12 amino acids. The V end lost 2 bases, the J end lost 6 bases, and 5 bases lay between the germline ends. Germline loops: CDR1 MNHEY, CDR2 SVGAGI. This clone was detected only a few times. The antigen is unknown. Other DNA sequences from this sample encode an identical CDR3 as well. Profiled with immunoSEQ multiplex PCR; TCRdb holds only in-frame clones, not every one. The sample holds around 53,000 clones, 65% to 75% seen once. Following 10 days of culture, CD4+ T cells were isolated. According to PCR results, the person was infected with SARS-CoV-2 between March and December 2020. Each participant was given two doses of one vaccine (BNT162b2 or mRNA-1273).

Sequencing was performed on CD4+ T cells from PBMCs cultured without peptide, taken after COVID-19 vaccination. This sequence was found in a human donor who had a prior SARS-CoV-2 infection. This chain joins TRBV6-5 and TRBJ1-5; D is ambiguous. CDR3: CASSYPGQPQHF. In nucleotides, the CDR3 is TGTGCCAGCAGTTACCCTGGTCAGCCCCAGCATTTT.